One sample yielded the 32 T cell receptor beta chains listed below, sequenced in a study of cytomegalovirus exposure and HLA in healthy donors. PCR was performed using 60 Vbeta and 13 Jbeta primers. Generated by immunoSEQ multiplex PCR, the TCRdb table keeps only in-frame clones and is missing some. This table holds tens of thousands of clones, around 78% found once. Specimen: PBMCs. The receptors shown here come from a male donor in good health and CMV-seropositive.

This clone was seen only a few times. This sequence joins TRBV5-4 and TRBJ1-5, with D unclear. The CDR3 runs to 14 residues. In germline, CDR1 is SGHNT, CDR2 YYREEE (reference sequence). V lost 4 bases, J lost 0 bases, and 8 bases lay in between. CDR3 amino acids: CASSKLNSNQPQHF. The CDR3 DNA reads TGTGCCAGCAGCAAACTGAATAGCAATCAGCCCCAGCATTTT.

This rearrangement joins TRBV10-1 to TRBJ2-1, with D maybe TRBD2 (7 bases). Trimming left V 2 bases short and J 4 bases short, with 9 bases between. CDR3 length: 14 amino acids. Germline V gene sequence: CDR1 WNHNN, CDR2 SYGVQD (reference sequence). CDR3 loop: CASSEEGGYNEQFF. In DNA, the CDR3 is TGCGCCAGCAGTGAGGAGGGGGGGTACAATGAGCAGTTCTTC.

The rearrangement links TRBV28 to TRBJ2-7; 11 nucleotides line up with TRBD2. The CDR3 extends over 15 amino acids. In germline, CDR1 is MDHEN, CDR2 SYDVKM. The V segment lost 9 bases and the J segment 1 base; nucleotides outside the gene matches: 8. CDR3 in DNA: TGTGCCAGTACGACTAGCGGGAAAGCTTCCTACGAGCAGTACTTC. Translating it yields CASTTSGKASYEQYF.

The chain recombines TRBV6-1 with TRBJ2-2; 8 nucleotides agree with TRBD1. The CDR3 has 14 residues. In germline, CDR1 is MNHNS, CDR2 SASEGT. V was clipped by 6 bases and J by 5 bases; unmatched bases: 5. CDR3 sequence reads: CASSTDRETGELFF. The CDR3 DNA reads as TGTGCCAGCAGCACGGACAGGGAAACCGGGGAGCTGTTTTTT.

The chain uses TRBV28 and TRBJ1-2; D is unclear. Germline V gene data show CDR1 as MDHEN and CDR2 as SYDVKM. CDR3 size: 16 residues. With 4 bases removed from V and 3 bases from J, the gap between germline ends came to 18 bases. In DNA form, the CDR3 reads TGTGCCAGCAGTTCTTCAATCTCTTTCGAGGACTATGGCTACACCTTC. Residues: CASSSSISFEDYGYTF.

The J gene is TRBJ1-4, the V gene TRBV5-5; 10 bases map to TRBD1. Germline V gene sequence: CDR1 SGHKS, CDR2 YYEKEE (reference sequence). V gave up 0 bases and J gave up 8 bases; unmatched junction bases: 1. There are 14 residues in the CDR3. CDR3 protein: CASSLGTGGEKLFF. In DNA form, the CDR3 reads TGTGCCAGCAGCTTGGGGACAGGGGGAGAAAAACTGTTTTTT.

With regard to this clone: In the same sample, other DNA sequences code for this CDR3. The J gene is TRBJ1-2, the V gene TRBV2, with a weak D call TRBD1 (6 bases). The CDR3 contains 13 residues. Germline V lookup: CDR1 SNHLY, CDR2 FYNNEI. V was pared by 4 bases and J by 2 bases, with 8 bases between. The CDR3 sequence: CASSAGVNYGYTF. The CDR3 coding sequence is TGTGCCAGCAGTGCAGGGGTGAACTATGGCTACACCTTC.

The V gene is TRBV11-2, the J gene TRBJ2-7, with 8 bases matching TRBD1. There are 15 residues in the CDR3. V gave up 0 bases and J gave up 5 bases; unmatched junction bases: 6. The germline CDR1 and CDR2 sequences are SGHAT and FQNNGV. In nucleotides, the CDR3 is TGTGCCAGCAGCTTAGATCGCCAGGGGGCGAACGAGCAGTACTTC. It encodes CASSLDRQGANEQYF.

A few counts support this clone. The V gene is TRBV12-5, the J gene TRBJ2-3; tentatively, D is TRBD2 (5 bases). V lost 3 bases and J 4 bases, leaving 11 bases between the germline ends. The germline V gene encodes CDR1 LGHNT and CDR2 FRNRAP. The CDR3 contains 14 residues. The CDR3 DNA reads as TGTGCTAGTGGTTTTAGCGTCTGGGCAGATACGCAGTATTTT. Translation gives CASGFSVWADTQYF.

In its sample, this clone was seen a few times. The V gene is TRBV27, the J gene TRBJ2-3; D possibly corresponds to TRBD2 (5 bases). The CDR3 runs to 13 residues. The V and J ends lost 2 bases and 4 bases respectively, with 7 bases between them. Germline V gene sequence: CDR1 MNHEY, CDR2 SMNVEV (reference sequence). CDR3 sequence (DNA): TGTGCCAGCAGTTTAATCGGGGCAGATACGCAGTATTTT. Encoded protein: CASSLIGADTQYF.

Here the CDR3 DNA reads TGTGCCAGCAGGGGTAGCGGGGCGAACACCGGGGAGCTGTTTTTT. As protein: CASRGSGANTGELFF. V gene TRBV7-6 combines with J gene TRBJ2-2, with 8 nucleotides matching TRBD2. V lost 6 bases to trimming and J lost 0 bases; unmatched junction nucleotides: 3. The CDR3 totals 15 residues. Germline CDR1 SGHVS, CDR2 FNYEAQ.

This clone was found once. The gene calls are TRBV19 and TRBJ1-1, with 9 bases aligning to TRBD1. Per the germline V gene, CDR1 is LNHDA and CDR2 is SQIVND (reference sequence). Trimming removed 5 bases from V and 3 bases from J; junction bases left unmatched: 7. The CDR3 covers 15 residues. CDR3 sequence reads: CASSPLRTGDTEAFF. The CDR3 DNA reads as TGTGCCAGTAGTCCCCTACGGACAGGGGACACTGAAGCTTTCTTT.

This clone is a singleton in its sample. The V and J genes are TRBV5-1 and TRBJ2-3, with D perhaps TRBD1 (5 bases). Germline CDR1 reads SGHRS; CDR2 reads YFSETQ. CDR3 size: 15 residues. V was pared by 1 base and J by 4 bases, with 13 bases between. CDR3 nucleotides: TGCGCCAGCAGCTTGCCAGGGTCCGGCTCAGATACGCAGTATTTT. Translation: CASSLPGSGSDTQYF.

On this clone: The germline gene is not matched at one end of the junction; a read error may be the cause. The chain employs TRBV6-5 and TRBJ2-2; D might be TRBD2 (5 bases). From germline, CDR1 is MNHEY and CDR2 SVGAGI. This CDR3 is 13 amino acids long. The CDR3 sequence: CASSYANTGELLF. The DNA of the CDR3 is TGTGCCAGCAGTTACGCAAACACCGGGGAGCTGCTTTTT.

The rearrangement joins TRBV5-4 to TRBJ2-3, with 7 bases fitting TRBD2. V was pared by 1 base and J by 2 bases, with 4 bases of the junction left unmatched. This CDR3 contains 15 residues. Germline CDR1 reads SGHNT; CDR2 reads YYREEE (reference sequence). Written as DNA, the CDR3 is TGTGCCAGCAGCTTGTCTGGGGGGGTCACAGATACGCAGTATTTT. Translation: CASSLSGGVTDTQYF. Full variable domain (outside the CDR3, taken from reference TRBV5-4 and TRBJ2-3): ETGVTQSPTHLIKTRGQQVTLRCSSQSGHNTVSWYQQALGQGPQFIFQYYREEENGRGNFPPRFSGLQFPNYSSELNVNALELDDSALYLCASSLSGGVTDTQYFGPGTRLTVL.

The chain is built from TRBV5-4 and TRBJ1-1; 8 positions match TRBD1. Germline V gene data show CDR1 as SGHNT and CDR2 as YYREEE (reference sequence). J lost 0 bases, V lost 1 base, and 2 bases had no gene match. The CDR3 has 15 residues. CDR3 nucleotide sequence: TGTGCCAGCAGCTTGATGACAGGGGTGAACACTGAAGCTTTCTTT. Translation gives CASSLMTGVNTEAFF.

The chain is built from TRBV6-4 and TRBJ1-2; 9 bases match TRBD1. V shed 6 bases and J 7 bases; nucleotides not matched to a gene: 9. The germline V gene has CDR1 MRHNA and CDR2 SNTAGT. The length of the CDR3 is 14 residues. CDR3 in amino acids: CASSRDRADSGYTF. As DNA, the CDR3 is TGTGCCAGCAGCCGGGACAGGGCGGATTCTGGCTACACCTTC.

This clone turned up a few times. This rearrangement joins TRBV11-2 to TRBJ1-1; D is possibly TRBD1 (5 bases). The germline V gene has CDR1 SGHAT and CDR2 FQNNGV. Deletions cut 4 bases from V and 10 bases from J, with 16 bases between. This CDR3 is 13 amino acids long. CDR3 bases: TGTGCCAGCAGCTCACCCGGGCAGGGTCGAGCTTTCTTT. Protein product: CASSSPGQGRAFF.

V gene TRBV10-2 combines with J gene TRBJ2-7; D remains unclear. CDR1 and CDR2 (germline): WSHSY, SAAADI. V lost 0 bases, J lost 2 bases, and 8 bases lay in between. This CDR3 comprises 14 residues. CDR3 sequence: CASSESAGAYEQYF. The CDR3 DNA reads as TGCGCCAGCAGTGAGTCAGCAGGCGCCTACGAGCAGTACTTC.

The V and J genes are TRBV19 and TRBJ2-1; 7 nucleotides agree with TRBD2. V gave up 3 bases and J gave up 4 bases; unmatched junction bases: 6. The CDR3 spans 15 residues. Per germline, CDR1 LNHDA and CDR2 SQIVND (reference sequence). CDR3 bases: TGTGCCAGTAGTATCGAAGCGGGGAGGTACAATGAGCAGTTCTTC. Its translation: CASSIEAGRYNEQFF.

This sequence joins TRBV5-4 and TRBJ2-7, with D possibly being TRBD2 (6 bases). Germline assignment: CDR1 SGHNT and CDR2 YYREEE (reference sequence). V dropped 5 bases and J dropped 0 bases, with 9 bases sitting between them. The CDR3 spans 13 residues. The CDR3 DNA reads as TGTGCCAGCAGATCGGGGGTCTCCTACGAGCAGTACTTC. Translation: CASRSGVSYEQYF.

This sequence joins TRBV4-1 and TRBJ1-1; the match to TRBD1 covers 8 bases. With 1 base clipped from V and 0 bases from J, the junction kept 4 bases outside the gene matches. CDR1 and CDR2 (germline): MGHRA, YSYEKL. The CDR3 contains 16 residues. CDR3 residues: CASSQVGQGVNTEAFF. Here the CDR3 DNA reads TGCGCCAGCAGCCAAGTAGGACAGGGCGTGAACACTGAAGCTTTCTTT.

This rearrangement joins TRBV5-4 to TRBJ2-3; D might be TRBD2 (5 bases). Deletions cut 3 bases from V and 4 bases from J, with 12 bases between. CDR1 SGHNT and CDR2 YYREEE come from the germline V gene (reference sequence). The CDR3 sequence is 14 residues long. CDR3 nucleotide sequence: TGTGCCAGCAGCTCGGACCTGAGGGCAGATACGCAGTATTTT. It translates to CASSSDLRADTQYF.

The DNA of the CDR3 is TGCAGCGTTGGGGAGACGTATGATGGGTTCAACACCTTC. It codes for CSVGETYDGFNTF. The J gene is TRBJ1-2, the V gene TRBV29-1, with D hard to call. The V gene's germline CDR1 is SQVTM and CDR2 ANQGSEA. Trimming removed 4 bases from V and 12 bases from J, with 21 bases in between. This CDR3 region has 13 residues.

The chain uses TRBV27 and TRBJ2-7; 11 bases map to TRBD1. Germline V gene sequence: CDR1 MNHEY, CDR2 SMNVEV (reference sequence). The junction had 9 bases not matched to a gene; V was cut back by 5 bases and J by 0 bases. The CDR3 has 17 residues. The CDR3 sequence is CASSPLWDRGVSYEQYF. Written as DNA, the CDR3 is TGTGCCAGCAGTCCTCTCTGGGACAGGGGGGTCTCCTACGAGCAGTACTTC.

CDR3 bases: TGTGCCAGCAGCTTAGGGCCAAACAATGAGCAGTTCTTC. Translated, it gives CASSLGPNNEQFF. V and J are TRBV7-2 and TRBJ2-1; D is undetermined. V lost 1 base and J 5 bases, leaving 6 bases between the germline ends. The CDR3 contains 13 residues. The germline V gene has CDR1 SGHTA and CDR2 FQGNSA.

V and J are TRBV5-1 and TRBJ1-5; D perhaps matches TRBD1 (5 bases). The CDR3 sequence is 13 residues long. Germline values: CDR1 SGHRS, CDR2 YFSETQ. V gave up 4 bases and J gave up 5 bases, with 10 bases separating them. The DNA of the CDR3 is TGCGCCAGCAGCGGGGGGAAGGATCAGCCCCAGCATTTT. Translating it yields CASSGGKDQPQHF.

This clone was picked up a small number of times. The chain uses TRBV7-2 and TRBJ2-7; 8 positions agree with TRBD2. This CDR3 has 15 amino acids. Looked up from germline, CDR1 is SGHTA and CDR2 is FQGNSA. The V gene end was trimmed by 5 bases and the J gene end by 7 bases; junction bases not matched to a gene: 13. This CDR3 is CASSPSGLERFEQYF. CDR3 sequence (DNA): TGTGCCAGCAGCCCCTCGGGACTAGAGCGTTTTGAGCAGTACTTC.

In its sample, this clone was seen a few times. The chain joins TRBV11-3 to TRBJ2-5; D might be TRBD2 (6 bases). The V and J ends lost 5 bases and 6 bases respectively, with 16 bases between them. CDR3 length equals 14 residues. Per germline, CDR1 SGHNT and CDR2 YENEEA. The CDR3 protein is CASSRGGEPQTQYF. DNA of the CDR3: TGTGCCAGCAGCCGGGGAGGAGAGCCGCAGACCCAGTACTTC.

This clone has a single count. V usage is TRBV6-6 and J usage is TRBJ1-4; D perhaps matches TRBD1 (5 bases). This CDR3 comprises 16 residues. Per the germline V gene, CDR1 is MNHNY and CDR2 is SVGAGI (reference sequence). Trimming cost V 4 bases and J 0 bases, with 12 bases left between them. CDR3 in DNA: TGTGCCAGCAGTTCCATTGACAGTGCAACTAATGAAAAACTGTTTTTT. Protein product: CASSSIDSATNEKLFF.

In DNA form, the CDR3 reads TGTGCCAGTAGTATTTTTTATAGCAATCAGCCCCAGCATTTT. The encoded protein is CASSIFYSNQPQHF. The rearrangement links TRBV19 to TRBJ1-5, with no clear D. CDR1 LNHDA and CDR2 SQIVND come from the germline V gene (reference sequence). CDR3 length: 14 residues. V was trimmed by 3 bases and J by 0 bases, leaving 6 bases between them.

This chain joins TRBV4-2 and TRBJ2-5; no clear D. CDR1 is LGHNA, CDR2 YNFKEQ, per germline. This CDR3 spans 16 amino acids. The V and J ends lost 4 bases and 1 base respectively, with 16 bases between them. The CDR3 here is CASSPSGSGPQETQYF. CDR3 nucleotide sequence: TGTGCCAGCAGCCCATCAGGAAGTGGCCCCCAAGAGACCCAGTACTTC.